The 22 T cell receptor beta chains reported below all come from one sample, sequenced in a study of blood T cells in healthy people across ages. Next came a second PCR, run for about 7 to 12 cycles, which used a sample-barcoded 5' primer along with a J-beta primer mix. TCRdb re-called the 5' RACE reads through MiXCR, storing one row per CDR3 protein. The sample holds 710,000 or so distinct CDR3 sequences, 22% seen once. Sequencing was carried out using blood. Source of these receptors: a man in his 70s in good health.

The count of this clonotype is one. The chain is built from TRBV5-1 and TRBJ2-1; 9 bases align to TRBD2. Losses at the gene ends were 0 bases for V and 10 bases for J; bases not matched to a gene: 11. Germline V gene data show CDR1 as SGHRS and CDR2 as YFSETQ. This CDR3 comprises 16 residues. CDR3 residues: CASSLVASGAPGEQFF. In DNA form, the CDR3 reads TGCGCCAGCAGCTTGGTAGCTAGCGGGGCCCCTGGGGAGCAGTTCTTC.

The V call is TRBV6-1, the J call TRBJ1-2; D is undetermined. With 4 bases removed from V and 4 bases from J, the gap between germline ends came to 16 bases. The CDR3 extends over 15 amino acids. Germline values: CDR1 MNHNS, CDR2 SASEGT. The CDR3 here is CASSVGDHPRYGYTF. For the CDR3, the DNA is TGTGCCAGCAGTGTCGGGGATCACCCTCGCTATGGCTACACCTTC.

This clonotype was recorded a few times. The rearrangement links TRBV7-9 to TRBJ2-5; TRBD1 might be the D (6 bases). TRBJ2-7 explains the end of the DNA better; the J call may be wrong. CDR1 is SEHNR and CDR2 is FQNEAQ in the germline V gene (reference sequence). The CDR3 is 13 amino acids. CDR3 protein: CASSSSGVHEQYF. Written as DNA, the CDR3 is TGTGCCAGCAGCTCCTCAGGGGTGCACGAGCAGTACTTC.

The chain uses TRBV5-1 and TRBJ2-5; 10 bases match TRBD2. This CDR3 comprises 16 residues. Germline V gene lookup returns CDR1 SGHRS and CDR2 YFSETQ. The V segment lost 1 base and the J segment 4 bases; nucleotides outside the gene matches: 7. As DNA, the CDR3 is TGCGCCAGCAGCTTGTTTGCTAGCGGGGGAGGAGAGACCCAGTACTTC. Translation: CASSLFASGGGETQYF.

The chain is built from TRBV6-5 and TRBJ1-2, with 8 bases identical to TRBD1. CDR3 length: 14 residues. J gave up 4 bases and V 5 bases, and 6 bases lay outside the gene matches. In germline, CDR1 is MNHEY, CDR2 SVGAGI. The CDR3 loop reads CASSRGQGVYGYTF. The CDR3 bases are TGTGCCAGCAGTCGCGGACAGGGCGTCTATGGCTACACCTTC.

This sequence joins TRBV7-2 and TRBJ2-5, with TRBD2 matching over 7 bases. The J call is uncertain, as TRBJ2-1 better fits the DNA end. This CDR3 region has 15 residues. Germline CDR1 and CDR2: SGHTA and FQGNSA. CDR3 amino acids: CASSLFLADYNEQFF. The CDR3 DNA follows: TGTGCCAGCAGCTTATTTCTAGCGGACTACAATGAGCAGTTCTTC.

The CDR3 is CSATKSIADSQPQHF. In DNA, the CDR3 is TGCAGTGCTACTAAGTCGATTGCCGACAGTCAGCCCCAGCATTTT. This sequence joins TRBV20-1 and TRBJ1-5, with D possibly matching TRBD1 (5 bases). The CDR3 runs 15 residues. V was shortened by 4 bases and J by 6 bases, with 19 bases between the two germline ends. Germline V gene data show CDR1 as DFQATT and CDR2 as SNEGSKA (reference sequence).

This clonotype has only a few counts. In DNA, the CDR3 is TGTGCCAGCAGCTTAGGACCCCTCGCGGGAGTAGGATACAATGAGCAGTTCTTC. It yields the protein CASSLGPLAGVGYNEQFF. This chain uses TRBV7-2 with TRBJ2-1; TRBD2 aligns across 7 bases. The V gene end was trimmed by 1 base and the J gene end by 4 bases; junction bases not matched to a gene: 13. CDR1 is SGHTA and CDR2 is FQGNSA in the germline V gene. The CDR3 contains 18 residues.

The rearrangement joins TRBV25-1 to TRBJ1-2; unclear D gene. CDR3 length: 13 residues. The germline V gene encodes CDR1 MGHDK and CDR2 SYGVNS. V lost 1 base and J lost 9, with 12 bases in between. The CDR3 protein is CASSESPSDRYTF. Here the CDR3 DNA reads TGTGCCAGCAGTGAATCACCCAGCGACCGCTACACCTTC.

This clonotype was picked up a small number of times. This chain links TRBV6-5 with TRBJ2-5; D call uncertain. The J call may be in error: the DNA end matches TRBJ2-1 better. This CDR3 is built from 13 residues. Germline CDR1 reads MNHEY; CDR2 reads SVGAGI. CDR3 sequence (DNA): TGTGCCAGCAGTTACCGGAGCTTCAATGAGCAGTTCTTC. Encoded protein: CASSYRSFNEQFF.

This chain uses TRBV7-3 with TRBJ2-1; TRBD2 matches at 14 bases. The germline V gene has CDR1 SGHTA and CDR2 FQGTGA. After removal of 2 bases from V and 5 bases from J, the junction contained 2 bases not matched to a gene. This CDR3 is 16 amino acids long. CDR3 nucleotides: TGTGCCAGCAGCTTAGGACTAGCGGGAGGTCACAATGAGCAGTTCTTC. Amino acids: CASSLGLAGGHNEQFF.

As for this clonotype: A read error may account for a junction end that differs from germline. The gene calls are TRBV5-1 and TRBJ2-1, with 10 bases fitting TRBD2. CDR1 is SGHRS, CDR2 YFSETQ, per germline. The CDR3 is made up of 16 amino acids. The CDR3 region has the DNA TGCGCCCGCAGCTTGACGGCTAGCGGGGGTTACAATGAGCAGTTCTTC. The encoded protein is CARSLTASGGYNEQFF.

This clonotype has just a few counts. V and J are TRBV18 and TRBJ1-4; 9 bases map to TRBD1. This CDR3 is 15 amino acids long. Germline V gives CDR1 KGHSH, CDR2 LQKENI. V lost 3 bases and J lost 7; bases outside the gene matches: 6. The CDR3 spells CASSPLTGGSEKLFF. DNA for the CDR3: TGTGCCAGCTCACCCCTGACAGGGGGGAGTGAAAAACTGTTTTTT.

This clonotype was counted many times. The chain is built from TRBV29-1 and TRBJ1-1, with D hard to call. CDR3 size: 13 residues. V lost 3 bases and J lost 1, with 9 bases in between. Germline values: CDR1 SQVTM, CDR2 ANQGSEA. The CDR3 loop is CSVEAGGNTEAFF. CDR3 sequence (DNA): TGCAGCGTTGAGGCAGGAGGGAACACTGAAGCTTTCTTT.

The V and J genes are TRBV20-1 and TRBJ2-1; 8 bases match TRBD1. J was trimmed by 8 bases and V by 3 bases; bases with no gene match: 9. The CDR3 consists of 14 residues. The germline V gene encodes CDR1 DFQATT and CDR2 SNEGSKA (reference sequence). The CDR3 region is CSARDRVKFYEQFF. The CDR3 bases are TGCAGTGCTAGGGACAGGGTAAAGTTTTATGAGCAGTTCTTC.

This clonotype has more than one count but fewer than ten. The CDR3 loop is CASRGLAGGQASYNEQFF. The DNA for the CDR3 is TGTGCCAGTAGGGGACTAGCGGGGGGCCAAGCGTCCTACAATGAGCAGTTCTTC. V gene TRBV19 combines with J gene TRBJ2-1; TRBD2 agrees at 15 bases. Germline V gives CDR1 LNHDA, CDR2 SQIVND (reference sequence). This CDR3 is 18 amino acids long. The J segment lost 1 base and the V segment lost 6 bases, leaving 7 bases of the junction unmatched.

This clonotype was found a few times. The junction does not match germline at one end; this may be a read error. The rearrangement joins TRBV4-1 to TRBJ1-1; 11 nucleotides match TRBD1. This CDR3 contains 16 residues. Germline V gene sequence: CDR1 MGHRA, CDR2 YSYEKL. The CDR3 loop is CASSQDGQGANTEAFF. The CDR3 coding sequence is TGCGCCAGCAGCCAAGATGGACAGGGGGCGAACACTGAGGCTTTCTTT.

In its sample, this clonotype was seen a few times. The chain combines TRBV20-1 with TRBJ1-1; D is undetermined. CDR1 and CDR2 (germline): DFQATT, SNEGSKA (reference sequence). V dropped 2 bases and J dropped 4 bases, with 11 bases sitting between them. This CDR3 has 13 residues. The CDR3 DNA reads TGCAGTGCTAGAACTTCGGCAGGCACTGAAGCTTTCTTT. Its protein is CSARTSAGTEAFF.

This clonotype was observed a handful of times. It may be a read error: a sequence one base away is much more abundant. The CDR3, as DNA: TGTGCCAGCAGCTTAGGGACTAGCCGCTACAATGAGCAGTTCTTC. The encoded protein is CASSLGTSRYNEQFF. V and J are TRBV7-6 and TRBJ2-1, with 8 bases lining up with TRBD2. V dropped 1 base and J dropped 3; count of bases not matched to a gene: 2. This CDR3 is built from 15 residues. From germline, CDR1 is SGHVS and CDR2 FNYEAQ.

The chain has TRBV27 and TRBJ2-3; D is possibly TRBD2 (5 bases). The CDR3 runs 16 residues. Germline CDR1 is MNHEY and CDR2 is SMNVEV (reference sequence). Trimming pared 3 bases from V and 8 bases from J, leaving 21 bases between. The CDR3 loop reads CASSLRTLKSAGTQYF. The CDR3 DNA reads as TGTGCCAGCAGTTTGAGGACCCTTAAATCGGCGGGTACGCAGTATTTT.

This chain uses TRBV7-6 with TRBJ2-1, with unresolved D. V lost 7 bases, J lost 0 bases, and 13 bases lay in between. This CDR3 comprises 15 residues. The germline gives CDR1 SGHVS, CDR2 FNYEAQ. For the CDR3, the DNA is TGTGCCAGCAACTCCGCCTACAGCTCCTACAATGAGCAGTTCTTC. Amino acids: CASNSAYSSYNEQFF. The variable domain in full, with the rest retrieved from reference TRBV7-6 and TRBJ2-1, is GAGVSQSPRYKVTKRGQDVALRCDPISGHVSLYWYRQALGQGPEFLTYFNYEAQQDKSGLPNDRFSAERPEGSISTLTIQRTEQRDSAMYRCASNSAYSSYNEQFFGPGTRLTVL.

V usage is TRBV5-5 and J usage is TRBJ2-5, with 7 nucleotides matching TRBD1. The CDR3 totals 15 residues. Trimming removed 2 bases from V and 2 bases from J; junction bases left unmatched: 6. CDR1 and CDR2 from the germline V gene are SGHKS and YYEKEE (reference sequence). The CDR3 region is CASSLGQGVQETQYF. The CDR3 DNA reads TGTGCCAGCAGCTTAGGTCAGGGGGTTCAAGAGACCCAGTACTTC.